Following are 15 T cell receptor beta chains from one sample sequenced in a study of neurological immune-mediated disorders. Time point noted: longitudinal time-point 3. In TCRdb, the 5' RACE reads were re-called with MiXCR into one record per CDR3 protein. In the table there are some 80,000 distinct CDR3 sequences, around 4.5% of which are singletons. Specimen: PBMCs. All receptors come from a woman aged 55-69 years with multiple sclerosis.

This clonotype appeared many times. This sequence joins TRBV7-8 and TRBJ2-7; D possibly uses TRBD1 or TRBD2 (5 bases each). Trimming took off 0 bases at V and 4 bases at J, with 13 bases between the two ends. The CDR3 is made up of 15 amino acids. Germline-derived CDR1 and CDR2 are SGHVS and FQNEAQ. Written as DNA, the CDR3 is TGTGCCAGCAGCTTAGCCCCGGGACGGCTATACGAGCAGTACTTC. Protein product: CASSLAPGRLYEQYF.

This CDR3 is CASTRLAGTNTGELFF. The CDR3 nucleotides read TGTGCCAGCACCCGACTAGCGGGGACGAACACCGGGGAGCTGTTTTTT. This chain connects TRBV3-1 to TRBJ2-2, with 11 bases matching TRBD2. The V and J ends lost 7 bases and 0 bases, in that order; junction bases with no gene match: 4. CDR1 is LGHDT, CDR2 YNNKEL, per germline (reference sequence). This CDR3 has 16 amino acids.

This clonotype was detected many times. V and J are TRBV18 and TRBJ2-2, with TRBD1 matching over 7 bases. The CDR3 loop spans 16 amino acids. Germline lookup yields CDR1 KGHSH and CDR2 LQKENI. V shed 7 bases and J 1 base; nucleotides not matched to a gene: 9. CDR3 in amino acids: CASLKRTGQNTGELFF. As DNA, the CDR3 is TGTGCCAGCTTGAAACGGACAGGACAGAACACCGGGGAGCTGTTTTTT.

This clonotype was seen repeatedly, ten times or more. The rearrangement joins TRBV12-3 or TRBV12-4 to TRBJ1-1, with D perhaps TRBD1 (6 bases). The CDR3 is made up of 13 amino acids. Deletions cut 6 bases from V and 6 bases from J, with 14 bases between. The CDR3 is CASSHNRAPEAFF. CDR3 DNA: TGTGCCAGCAGCCATAACAGGGCCCCTGAAGCTTTCTTT.

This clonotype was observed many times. CDR3: CSARKTAGNSYEQYF. Here the CDR3 DNA reads TGCAGTGCTAGAAAGACGGCAGGCAACTCCTACGAGCAGTACTTC. V gene TRBV20-1 combines with J gene TRBJ2-7; D not resolved. Per germline, CDR1 DFQATT and CDR2 SNEGSKA (reference sequence). Trimming removed 2 bases from V and 0 bases from J, with 14 bases in between. CDR3 length: 15 residues.

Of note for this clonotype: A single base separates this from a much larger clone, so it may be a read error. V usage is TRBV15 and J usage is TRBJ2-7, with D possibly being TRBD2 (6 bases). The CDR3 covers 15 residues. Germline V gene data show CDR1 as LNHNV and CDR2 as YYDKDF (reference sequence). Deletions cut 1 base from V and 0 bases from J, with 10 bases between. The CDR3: CATSRGWGDSYEQYF. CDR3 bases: TGTGCCACCAGCAGAGGGTGGGGGGACTCCTACGAGCAGTACTTC.

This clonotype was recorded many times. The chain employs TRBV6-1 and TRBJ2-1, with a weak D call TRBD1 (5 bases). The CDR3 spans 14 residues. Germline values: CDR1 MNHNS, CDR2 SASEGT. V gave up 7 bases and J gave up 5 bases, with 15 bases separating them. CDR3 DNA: TGTGCCAGCATTTGGCCCGGCAGGGACAATGAGCAGTTCTTC. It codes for CASIWPGRDNEQFF.

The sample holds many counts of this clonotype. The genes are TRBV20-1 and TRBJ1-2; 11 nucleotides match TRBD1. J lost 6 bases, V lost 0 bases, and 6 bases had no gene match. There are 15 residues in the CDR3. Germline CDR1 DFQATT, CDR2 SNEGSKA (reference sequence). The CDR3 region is CSAREDRGRGNGYTF. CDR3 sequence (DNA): TGCAGTGCTAGAGAGGACAGGGGGCGCGGTAATGGCTACACCTTC.

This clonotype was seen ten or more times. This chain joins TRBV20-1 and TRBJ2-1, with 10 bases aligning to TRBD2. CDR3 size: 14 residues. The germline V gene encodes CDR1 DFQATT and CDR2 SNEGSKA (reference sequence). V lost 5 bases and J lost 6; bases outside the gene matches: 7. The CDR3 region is CSAAELAGANEQFF. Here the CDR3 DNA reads TGCAGTGCTGCCGAGCTAGCGGGGGCCAATGAGCAGTTCTTC.

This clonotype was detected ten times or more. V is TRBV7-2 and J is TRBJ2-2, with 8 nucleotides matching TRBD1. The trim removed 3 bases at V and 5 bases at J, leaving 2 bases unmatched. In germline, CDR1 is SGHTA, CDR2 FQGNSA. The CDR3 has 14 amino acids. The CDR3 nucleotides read TGTGCCAGCAGCTTGGACAGGGTAACCGGGGAGCTGTTTTTT. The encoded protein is CASSLDRVTGELFF.

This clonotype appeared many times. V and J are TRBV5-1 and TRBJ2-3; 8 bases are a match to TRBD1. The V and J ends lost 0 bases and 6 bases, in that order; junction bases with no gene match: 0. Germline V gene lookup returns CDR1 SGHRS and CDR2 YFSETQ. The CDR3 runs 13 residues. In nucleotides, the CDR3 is TGCGCCAGCAGCTTGGGGACAGGGGATACGCAGTATTTT. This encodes CASSLGTGDTQYF.

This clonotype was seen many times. CDR3 sequence reads: CASSLGGEPGTFF. The CDR3 coding sequence is TGCGCCAGCAGCTTGGGAGGAGAGCCTGGGACTTTCTTT. The chain has TRBV5-1 and TRBJ1-1; D not resolved. This CDR3 has 13 amino acids. The germline CDR1 and CDR2 sequences are SGHRS and YFSETQ. V was trimmed by 0 bases and J by 12 bases, leaving 15 bases between them.

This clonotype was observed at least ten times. In DNA, the CDR3 is TGTGCCGCCTGGGACGGTTGGCCGGGACTAGCAATTAATGAGCAGTTCTTC. Encoded protein: CAAWDGWPGLAINEQFF. The rearrangement links TRBV7-9 to TRBJ2-1; 9 nucleotides line up with TRBD2. Germline V gives CDR1 SEHNR, CDR2 FQNEAQ (reference sequence). The CDR3 totals 17 residues. V trimming: 11 bases; J trimming: 7 bases; junction bases outside the gene matches: 21.

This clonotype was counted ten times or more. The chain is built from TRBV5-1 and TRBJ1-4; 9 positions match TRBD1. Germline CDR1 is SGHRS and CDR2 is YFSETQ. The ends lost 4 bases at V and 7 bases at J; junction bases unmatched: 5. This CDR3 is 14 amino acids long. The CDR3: CASSLGQGGEKLFF. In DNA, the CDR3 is TGCGCCAGCAGCCTGGGACAGGGCGGTGAAAAACTGTTTTTT.

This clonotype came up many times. CDR3 sequence: CASSRQGIYEQYF. DNA for the CDR3: TGTGCCAGCAGCCGACAGGGGATCTACGAGCAGTACTTC. The rearrangement links TRBV12-3 or TRBV12-4 to TRBJ2-7; 8 bases map to TRBD1. The junction had 4 bases not matched to a gene; V was cut back by 6 bases and J by 3 bases. CDR3 length: 13 amino acids.